This is a list of T cell receptor beta chains from one sample in a study of identical twins. TCRdb reprocessed the 5' RACE reads with MiXCR, giving one entry per CDR3 protein. This sample has hundreds of thousands of distinct CDR3 sequences, with 10% to 15% found just once. These data also featured in a second study, about yellow fever vaccine responses in identical twins.

The specimen was CD8+ T cells sorted from blood. The receptors stem from a woman in her late teens or twenties in good health. The conserved cysteine and the conserved F or W are not part of the CDR3 here. The D gene is left open where the match is weak.

>TRBV27|-|TRBJ2-1
ATSLSSYNEQF
>TRBV27|TRBD1|TRBJ2-2
ASRDRDQNTGELF
>TRBV4-1|TRBD1|TRBJ2-2
ASSQSLDRGSGELF
>TRBV27|-|TRBJ2-2
ASSLSDSGAGELF
>TRBV4-1|-|TRBJ2-1
ASSQDPRTNSYNEQF
>TRBV7-9|-|TRBJ1-1
ASSFASGLTEAF
>TRBV7-9|-|TRBJ2-7
ASSLTADSYEQY
>TRBV28|-|TRBJ2-1
ASTLGGYNEQF
>TRBV27|-|TRBJ1-2
ASSSGLFGYT
>TRBV7-3|-|TRBJ2-5
ASSLKGIYLETQY
>TRBV12-3/TRBV12-4|TRBD1|TRBJ2-5
ASSPGTGGQETQY
>TRBV7-6|TRBD1|TRBJ1-6
ASSQEQGFGWSPLH
>TRBV7-9|TRBD2|TRBJ2-5
ASSLVAGAQETQY
>TRBV7-9|-|TRBJ2-2
ASSHSGARGTGELF
>TRBV4-2|-|TRBJ2-1
ASSPPRRYLSYNEQF
>TRBV9|-|TRBJ1-1
ASSVDGVNTEAF